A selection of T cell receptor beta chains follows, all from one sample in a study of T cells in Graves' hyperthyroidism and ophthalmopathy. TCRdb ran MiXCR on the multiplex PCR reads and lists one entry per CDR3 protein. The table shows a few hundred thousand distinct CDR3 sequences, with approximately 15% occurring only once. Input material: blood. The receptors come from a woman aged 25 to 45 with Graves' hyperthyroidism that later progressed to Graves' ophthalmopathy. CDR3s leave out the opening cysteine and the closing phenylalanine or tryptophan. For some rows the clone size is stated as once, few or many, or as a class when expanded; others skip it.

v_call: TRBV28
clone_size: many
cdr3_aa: ASSLGGRSKEQY

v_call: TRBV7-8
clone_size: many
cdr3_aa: ASSLERAEQYYSYEQY

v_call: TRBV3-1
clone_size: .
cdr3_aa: ASSPVLGTSGSYEQY

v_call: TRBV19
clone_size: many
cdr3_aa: ASSDRGLAGNKDEQY

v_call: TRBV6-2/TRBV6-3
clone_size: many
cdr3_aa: ASSKKSGQGATDTQY

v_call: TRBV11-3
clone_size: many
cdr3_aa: ASSPGWGTENTEAF

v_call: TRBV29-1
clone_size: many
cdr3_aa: SVVSHNYGYT

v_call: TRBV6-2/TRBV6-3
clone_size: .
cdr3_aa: ASEITDTQY

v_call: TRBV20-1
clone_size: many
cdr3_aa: SARDSGTQEATQY

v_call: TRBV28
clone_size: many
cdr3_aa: ASSLSQGYYEQY

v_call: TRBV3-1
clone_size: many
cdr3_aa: ASSPGQGAGGNTIY

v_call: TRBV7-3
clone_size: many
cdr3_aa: ASSLDGQGIQETQY

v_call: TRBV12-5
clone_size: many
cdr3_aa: ASGSISGQGTDTQY

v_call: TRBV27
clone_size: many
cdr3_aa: ASSLIRGPYQETQY

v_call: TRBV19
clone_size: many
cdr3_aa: ASSADRFYGYT

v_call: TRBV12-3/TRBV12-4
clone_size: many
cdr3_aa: ASSFDRGPYEQY

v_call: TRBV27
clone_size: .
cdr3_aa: ASSSTSARDAF

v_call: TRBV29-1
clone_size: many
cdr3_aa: SVAGRGLRGVSYQETQY

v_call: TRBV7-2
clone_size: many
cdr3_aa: ASSSPRGGGETQY

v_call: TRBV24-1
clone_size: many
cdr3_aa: ATSGYRSEQF

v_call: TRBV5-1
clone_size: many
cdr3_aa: ASSLRQASVSGNTIY

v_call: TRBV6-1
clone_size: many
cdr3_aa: AAGRGTSTDTQY

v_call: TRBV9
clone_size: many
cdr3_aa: ASSVDQEGSGAYLYGYT

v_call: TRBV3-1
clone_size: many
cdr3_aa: ASSQEGAGYGYT

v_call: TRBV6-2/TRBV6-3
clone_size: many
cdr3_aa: ASSYSAGLLASTGELF

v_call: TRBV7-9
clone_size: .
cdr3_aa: ASSDDRAGELF

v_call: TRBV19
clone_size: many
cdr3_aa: ASKGMEGDGYT

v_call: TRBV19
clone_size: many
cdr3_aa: ASSGLGTDSNQPQH

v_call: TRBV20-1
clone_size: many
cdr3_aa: SARTGLAKETQY

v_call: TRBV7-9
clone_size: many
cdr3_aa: ASSPGTGMSGELF

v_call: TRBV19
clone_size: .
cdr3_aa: ASSITSGGGTDTQY

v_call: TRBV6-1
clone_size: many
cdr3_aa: ASTPTSQARDYGYT

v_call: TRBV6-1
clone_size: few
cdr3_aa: ASGGGGGTDTQY

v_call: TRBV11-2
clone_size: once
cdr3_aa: ASSMDYRYEQY

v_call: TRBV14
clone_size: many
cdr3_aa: ASSQEASKGFEQY

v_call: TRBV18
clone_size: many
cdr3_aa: ASNPDREETQY

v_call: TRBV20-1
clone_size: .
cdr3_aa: SARRAGARENIQY

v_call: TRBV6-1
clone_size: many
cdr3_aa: ASNVGQASYNEQF

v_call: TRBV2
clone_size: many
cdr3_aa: ASSDIRPHGYT

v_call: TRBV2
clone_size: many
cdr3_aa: ASSEDRGPDTEAF

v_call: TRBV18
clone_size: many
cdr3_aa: ASSPVSSYNEQF

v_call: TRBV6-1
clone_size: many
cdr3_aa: ASSPRVGSGELF

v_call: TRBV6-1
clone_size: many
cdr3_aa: ASSERTGGLDEQF

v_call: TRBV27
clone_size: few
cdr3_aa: ASSLQGGGQPQH

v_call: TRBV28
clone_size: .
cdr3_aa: ASSLDRREQF

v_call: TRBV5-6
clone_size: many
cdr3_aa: ASSTGLSLYNEQF

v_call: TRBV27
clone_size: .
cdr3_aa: ASSTQTGRYEQY

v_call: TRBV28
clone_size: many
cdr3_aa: ASTSGGVGDYGYT

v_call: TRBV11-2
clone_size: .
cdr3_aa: ASSLGFQREDNEQF

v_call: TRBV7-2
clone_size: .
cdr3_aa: ASSRLTSGSSIYEQY

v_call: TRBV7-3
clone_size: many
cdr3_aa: ASSLTPGLASNEQF

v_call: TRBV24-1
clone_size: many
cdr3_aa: ATEAGGLETQY

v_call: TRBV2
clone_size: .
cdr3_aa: ASSAGGPNQPQH

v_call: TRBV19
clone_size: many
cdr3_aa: ASSRDRENTEAF

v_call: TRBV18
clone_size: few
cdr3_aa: ASSPPQRAIGNYGYT

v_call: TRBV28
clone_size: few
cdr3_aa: ASSFYPSRTSVAKNIQY

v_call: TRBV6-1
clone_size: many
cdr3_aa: TSSYNRVEQY

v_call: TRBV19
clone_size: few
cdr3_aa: ASSIAEEQY